This T cell receptor beta chain was obtained from a study of cytomegalovirus exposure and HLA in healthy donors. Researchers ran the PCR with 60 Vbeta and 13 Jbeta primers. The assay was immunoSEQ multiplex PCR, and TCRdb's table has in-frame clones only and misses some. The repertoire holds 100,000 to 150,000 clones, with roughly 74% as singletons. Germline V gene data show CDR1 as SEHNR and CDR2 as FQNEAQ (reference sequence). Trimming shortened V by 2 bases and J by 3 bases, and 8 bases separated the two germline ends. The CDR3 spans 13 residues. Worth noting for this clone: What it binds is unknown.

General study points: The study found most TCR sequences rare, yet found some public TCRs in many donors. A missense DCLRE1C variant was associated with V- and J-gene trimming of TCR beta chains in a later analysis, and an independent cohort replicated the association. HLA restriction was apparent for most CMV-associated TCR beta chains in a later analysis.

The TCR was taken from a woman aged 45-59 years in good health and CMV-seropositive. The V call is TRBV7-9, the J call TRBJ2-7; D uncertain. The sequenced material came from PBMCs. The CDR3 loop is CASSLSLSYEQYF. Here the CDR3 DNA reads TGTGCCAGCAGCTTATCTCTCAGCTACGAGCAGTACTTC.